This T cell receptor beta chain was sequenced for a study of long-term antiretroviral therapy in people with HIV. Note on this clone: Its target is unknown.

An immunoSEQ assay, version v3.0, was performed at survey level. Per-sample sequencing targets were about 40,000-55,000 T-cell genomes. Here immunoSEQ multiplex PCR was the method, and the copy in TCRdb shows in-frame clones only, minus some. The data hold about 25,000 clones, with under 85% observed a single time. The CDR3 covers 17 residues. CDR1 is MGHRA and CDR2 is YSYEKL in the germline V gene. V gave up 3 bases and J gave up 6 bases, with 20 bases separating them. The study, taken as a whole, reports: Diversity remained lower than transplant donor controls, even though it increased after ART. Clones expanded before ART dominated the repertoire at all time points. The blood, collected between about 2003 and 2018, was possibly taken under older ART regimens.

The sequence was collected from a man aged 25-45 years with HIV. The sequencing used unsorted PBMCs, collected 2.1 years after starting antiretroviral therapy. The V gene is TRBV4-1, the J gene TRBJ2-2; perhaps D is TRBD1 or TRBD2 (5 bases each). The CDR3 bases are TGCGCCAGCAGCCAGAACGACCGACACCGAGGGGCCGGGGAGCTGTTTTTT. Translated, it gives CASSQNDRHRGAGELFF.